The rows below give T cell receptor beta chains drawn from one sample of a study of circulating CD8 cells and anti-PD-1 response in melanoma. TCRdb itself ran the reads through MiXCR, one entry per CDR3 protein. The sample records 900 to 1,300 distinct CDR3 sequences, 9.7% being singletons. This material consisted of CD8+ T cells from PBMCs, taken at baseline or after one month of anti-PD-1 therapy (not recorded which). The receptor set was obtained from a human donor with melanoma. The conserved cysteine and the conserved F or W are not part of the CDR3 here.

>TRBJ2-2|TRBV19|11
ASSIMNTGELF
>TRBJ2-1|TRBV28|13
ASSHLQGQVNEQF
>TRBJ2-4|TRBV20-1|12
SARSFLAKNIQY
>TRBJ2-7|TRBV5-1|15
ASSLVPGQGVRYEQY
>TRBJ2-7|TRBV21-1|13
ASSLRAQGINEQY
>TRBJ2-2|TRBV29-1|9
SSTRDGELF
>TRBJ2-1|TRBV28|9
ASSLGVMQF
>TRBJ1-5|TRBV19|13
ASSMGQGPNQPQH
>TRBJ2-7|TRBV20-1|12
SATPSTGTYERY
>TRBJ2-5|TRBV19|13
ASSAFDSDQETQY
>TRBJ1-1|TRBV27|12
AGGALDENTEAF
>TRBJ2-4|TRBV4-1|13
ASSPFAGSEDIQY
>TRBJ2-6|TRBV27|14
ASSLGRISGANVLT
>TRBJ1-5|TRBV28|11
ASSTTGNQPQH
>TRBJ1-1|TRBV5-6|11
ASSWSGVTEAF
>TRBJ2-5|TRBV27|10
ATRTGRETQY
>TRBJ2-5|TRBV4-1|15
ASSEGIAGASWETQY
>TRBJ2-3|TRBV29-1|14
SVEETGLAGIYTQY
>TRBJ2-1|TRBV2|13
ASPYRGGRDNEQF
>TRBJ1-6|TRBV2|11
ASSEDGNSPLH
>TRBJ2-2|TRBV5-4|12
ASSLTRHTGELF
>TRBJ1-1|TRBV19|13
ASSISASSPPEAF
>TRBJ2-1|TRBV4-2|13
ASSQDSGGANEQF
>TRBJ2-7|TRBV20-1|11
SAIPAVDYEQY
>TRBJ2-7|TRBV2|13
ASSEETGVLREQY
>TRBJ2-4|TRBV2|16
ASSVGGGDPLAKNIQY
>TRBJ2-4|TRBV4-1|12
ASSQVGQMNIQY
>TRBJ2-7|TRBV20-1|13
SASTGGTGLYEQY
>TRBJ1-1|TRBV2|10
ARGQGFTEAF
>TRBJ2-2|TRBV27|12
ASSLGKSTGELF
>TRBJ2-3|TRBV25-1|10
ASSEYPDTQY
>TRBJ2-7|TRBV9|12
ASSVGSANYEQY
>TRBJ1-6|TRBV30|11
AWSIVRNSPLH
>TRBJ2-5|TRBV28|12
ASRPGQGQETQY
>TRBJ2-1|TRBV19|14
ASRPLDRGDYNEQF
>TRBJ2-3|TRBV2|11
ASSDRATDTQY
>TRBJ2-2|TRBV30|11
ASTGGMAGELF
>TRBJ1-1|TRBV19|13
ASSILLGATTEAF
>TRBJ2-1|TRBV28|12
ASSFEGGYNEQF
>TRBJ2-2|TRBV7-3|16
ASSSSRDRTRNTGELF
>TRBJ1-1|TRBV29-1|10
SLQGAGTEAF
>TRBJ1-5|TRBV7-9|13
ASSEVGALGQPQH
>TRBJ2-3|TRBV29-1|11
SVASGVVDTQY
>TRBJ2-2|TRBV19|14
ASSIGTGVFTGELF
>TRBJ2-7|TRBV27|12
ASSPVGSSYEQY
>TRBJ2-1|TRBV19|10
ASSTGYNEQF
>TRBJ1-1|TRBV19|11
ASSRTPNTEAF
>TRBJ2-7|TRBV28|12
ASSFSGTLYEQY
>TRBJ2-2|TRBV4-1|11
ASSQGGSGELF
>TRBJ1-1|TRBV20-1|13
SARGQGARNTEAF
>TRBJ2-4|TRBV19|12
ASSAWVIGHIQY